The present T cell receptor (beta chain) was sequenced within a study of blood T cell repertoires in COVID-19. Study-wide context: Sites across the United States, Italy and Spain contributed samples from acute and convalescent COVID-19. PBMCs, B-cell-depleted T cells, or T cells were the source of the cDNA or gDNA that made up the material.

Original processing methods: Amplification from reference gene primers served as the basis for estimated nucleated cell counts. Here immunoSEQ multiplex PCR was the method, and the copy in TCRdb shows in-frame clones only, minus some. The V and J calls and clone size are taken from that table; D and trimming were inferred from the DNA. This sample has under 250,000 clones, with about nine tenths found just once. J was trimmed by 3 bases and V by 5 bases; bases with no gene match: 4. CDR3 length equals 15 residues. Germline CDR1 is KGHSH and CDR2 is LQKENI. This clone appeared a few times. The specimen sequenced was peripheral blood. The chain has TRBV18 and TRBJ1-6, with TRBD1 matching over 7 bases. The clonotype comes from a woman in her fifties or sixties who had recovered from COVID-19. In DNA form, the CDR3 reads TGTGCCAGCTCAAGACAGGGCCACTATAATTCACCCCTCCACTTT. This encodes CASSRQGHYNSPLHF. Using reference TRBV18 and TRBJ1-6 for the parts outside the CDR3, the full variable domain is NAGVMQNPRHLVRRRGQEARLRCSPMKGHSHVYWYRQLPEEGLKFMVYLQKENIIDESGMPKERFSAEFPKEGPSILRIQQVVRGDSAAYFCASSRQGHYNSPLHFGNGTRLTVT.